This record concerns one T cell receptor beta chain sequence. The V gene's germline CDR1 is PRHDT and CDR2 FYEKMQ (reference sequence). V was cut by 2 bases and J by 8 bases, with 13 bases left in between. The length of the CDR3 is 14 residues. The source of the sample is a study of blood T cell repertoires in COVID-19. Study context: Material from acute and convalescent COVID-19 was sourced from the United States, Italy and Spain. The cDNA or gDNA used as material had been derived from T cells, B-cell-depleted T cells, or PBMCs.

Under the authors' procedure: It was from reference gene primer amplification that nucleated cell counts were estimated. Measured with immunoSEQ multiplex PCR; TCRdb has only the in-frame clones, and not every one. That table furnishes V, J and clone size, whereas the DNA furnished D and trimming. Counted here are about 200,000 clones, around 87% occurring once; the ten biggest clones make up about 3%. The specimen sequenced was peripheral blood. This receptor was taken from a man in his fifties or sixties with acute or convalescent COVID-19. The chain employs TRBV13 and TRBJ2-1; D ambiguous. The CDR3 spells CASSLQQLRHEQFF. The CDR3 coding sequence is TGTGCCAGCAGCTTACAACAGCTTCGTCATGAGCAGTTCTTC. Variable domain in full (rest from reference TRBV13 and TRBJ2-1): AAGVIQSPRHLIKEKRETATLKCYPIPRHDTVYWYQQGPGQDPQFLISFYEKMQSDKGSIPDRFSAQQFSDYHSELNMSSLELGDSALYFCASSLQQLRHEQFFGPGTRLTVL.